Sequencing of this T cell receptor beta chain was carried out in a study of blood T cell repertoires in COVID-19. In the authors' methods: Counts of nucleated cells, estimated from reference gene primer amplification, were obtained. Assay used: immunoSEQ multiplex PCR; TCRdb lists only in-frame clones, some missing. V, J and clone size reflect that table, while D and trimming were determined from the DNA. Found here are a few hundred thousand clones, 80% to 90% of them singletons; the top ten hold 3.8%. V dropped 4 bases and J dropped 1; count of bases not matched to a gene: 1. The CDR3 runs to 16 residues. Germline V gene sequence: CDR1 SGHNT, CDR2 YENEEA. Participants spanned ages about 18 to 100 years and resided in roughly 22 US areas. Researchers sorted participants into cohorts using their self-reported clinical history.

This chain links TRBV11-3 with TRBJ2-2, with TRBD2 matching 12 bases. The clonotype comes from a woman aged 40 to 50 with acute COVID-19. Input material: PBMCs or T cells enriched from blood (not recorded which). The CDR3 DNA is TGTGCCAGCAGCTCACTAGCGGGAGGGAACACCGGGGAGCTGTTTTTT. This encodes CASSSLAGGNTGELFF.